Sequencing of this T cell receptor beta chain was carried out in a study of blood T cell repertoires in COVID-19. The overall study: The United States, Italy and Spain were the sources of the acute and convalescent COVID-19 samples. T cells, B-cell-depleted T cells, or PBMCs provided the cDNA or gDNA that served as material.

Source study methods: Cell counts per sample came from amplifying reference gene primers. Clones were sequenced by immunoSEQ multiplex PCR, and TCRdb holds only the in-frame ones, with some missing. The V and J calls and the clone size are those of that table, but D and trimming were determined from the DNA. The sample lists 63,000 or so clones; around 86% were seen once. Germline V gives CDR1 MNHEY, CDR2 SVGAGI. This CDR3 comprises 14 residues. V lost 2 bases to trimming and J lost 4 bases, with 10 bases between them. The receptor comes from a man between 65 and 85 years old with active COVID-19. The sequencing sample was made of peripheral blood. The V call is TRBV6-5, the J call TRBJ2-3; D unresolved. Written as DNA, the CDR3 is TGTGCCAGCAGTTACGGCCGTGCCCCAGATACGCAGTATTTT. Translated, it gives CASSYGRAPDTQYF.